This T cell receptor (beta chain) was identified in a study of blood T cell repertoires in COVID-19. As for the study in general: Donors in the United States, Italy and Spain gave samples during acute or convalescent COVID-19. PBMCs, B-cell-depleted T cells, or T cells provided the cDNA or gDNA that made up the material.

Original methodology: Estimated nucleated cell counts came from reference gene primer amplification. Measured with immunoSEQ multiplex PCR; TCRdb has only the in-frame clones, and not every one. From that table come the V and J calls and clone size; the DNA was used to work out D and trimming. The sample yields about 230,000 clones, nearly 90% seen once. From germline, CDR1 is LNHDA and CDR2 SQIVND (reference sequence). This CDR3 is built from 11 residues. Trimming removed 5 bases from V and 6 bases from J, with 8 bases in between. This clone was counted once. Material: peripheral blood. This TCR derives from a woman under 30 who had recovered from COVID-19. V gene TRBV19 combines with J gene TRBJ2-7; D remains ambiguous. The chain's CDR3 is CASSAPGEQYF. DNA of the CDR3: TGTGCCAGTAGTGCCCCAGGCGAGCAGTACTTC.